This TCR beta chain was found in a study of CD8 T cells in ankylosing spondylitis. Overall study findings and caveats: Typical of ankylosing spondylitis blood, it appeared, was a TCR beta motif of seven to nine highly homologous variants. Past studies reported some motif variants in reactive arthritis synovial fluid and blood. There was reportedly significant enrichment of clones that were disease-linked in matched ankylosing spondylitis synovial fluid.

Quantitative 5'-RACE with molecular barcodes generated TCR beta libraries. TCRdb used MiXCR to reprocess the 5' RACE reads, holding one entry per CDR3 protein. The table lists 400,000 or so distinct CDR3 sequences, 25% to 30% of them singletons. In this sample, this clonotype turned up a few times. Its specificity is unknown. Germline V gene sequence: CDR1 MGHDK, CDR2 SYGVNS. CDR3 length equals 14 residues. J was trimmed by 7 bases and V by 3 bases; bases with no gene match: 6. The sequenced material came from blood, either unsorted or a sorted T cell fraction (not recorded which). The chain is built from TRBV25-1 and TRBJ2-1; 7 bases agree with TRBD1. This TCR came from a male donor with ankylosing spondylitis. The CDR3, as DNA: TGTGCCAGCAGTGAGCTGGACAGGAGGAATGAGCAGTTCTTC. Its translation: CASSELDRRNEQFF.